Listed here are 8 T cell receptor beta chains from one sample, sequenced in a study of blood T cell repertoires in COVID-19. Generated by immunoSEQ multiplex PCR, the TCRdb table keeps only in-frame clones and is missing some. The table lists about 150,000 clones, approximately 87% of them singletons. Sequenced material: PBMCs or T cells enriched from blood (not recorded which). The receptors come from a woman in her forties or fifties who had recovered from COVID-19.

The rearrangement uses TRBV2 and TRBJ1-5; possibly TRBD1 for D (5 bases). Germline-derived CDR1 and CDR2 are SNHLY and FYNNEI. The V and J ends lost 7 bases and 0 bases respectively, with 10 bases between them. This CDR3 is built from 14 residues. CDR3: CASTRQYSNQPQHF. In DNA, the CDR3 is TGTGCCAGCACGCGACAGTATAGCAATCAGCCCCAGCATTTT.

The chain has TRBV14 and TRBJ1-5; D is unresolved. Trimming cost V 0 bases and J 3 bases, with 15 bases left between them. The CDR3 is 17 amino acids. CDR1 is SGHDN, CDR2 FVKESK, per germline. The CDR3 region has the DNA TGTGCCAGCAGCCAAGATGGGGAGGGAACACCCAATCAGCCCCAGCATTTT. As protein: CASSQDGEGTPNQPQHF.

This sequence joins TRBV5-6 and TRBJ1-1, with 7 nucleotides matching TRBD1. Trimming cost V 0 bases and J 1 base; bases outside gene matches: 6. Germline CDR1 reads SGHDT; CDR2 reads YYEEEE. CDR3 length: 16 amino acids. CDR3 in DNA: TGTGCCAGCAGCTTGGATTTCGGGACAGCGAACACTGAAGCTTTCTTT. Amino acid sequence: CASSLDFGTANTEAFF.

This sequence joins TRBV7-3 and TRBJ2-3; 8 bases align to TRBD1. Per the germline V gene, CDR1 is SGHTA and CDR2 is FQGTGA. Trimming took 5 bases from V and 2 from J; bases not matched to a gene: 6. CDR3 size: 15 residues. The DNA of the CDR3 is TGTGCCAGCAGCCAGCGGCAGGGGGCCACAGATACGCAGTATTTT. It is translated as CASSQRQGATDTQYF.

This chain joins TRBV18 and TRBJ2-1, with no clear D. CDR1 KGHSH and CDR2 LQKENI come from the germline V gene. The V end was cut by 3 bases, the J end by 6 bases, with 18 bases between. The CDR3 length is 16 residues. The CDR3 nucleotides are TGTGCCAGCTCACCGGGCGTGTTTATCGGTTTCAATGAGCAGTTCTTC. Amino acids: CASSPGVFIGFNEQFF.

This clone occurred once. This chain connects TRBV5-6 to TRBJ1-2; 8 bases match TRBD1. V lost 2 bases and J lost 4; bases outside the gene matches: 4. The CDR3 length is 14 residues. Germline V lookup: CDR1 SGHDT, CDR2 YYEEEE. The CDR3, as DNA: TGTGCCAGCAGCTTATTGGACAGGGCCTATGGCTACACCTTC. As protein: CASSLLDRAYGYTF.

CDR3 sequence: CASSGGPGQNYEQYF. The CDR3 DNA reads TGTGCCAGCAGCGGCGGACCGGGACAGAATTACGAGCAGTACTTC. This chain uses TRBV9 with TRBJ2-7; 7 bases are a match to TRBD1. This CDR3 has 15 residues. CDR1 and CDR2 from the germline V gene are SGDLS and YYNGEE. The trim removed 3 bases at V and 4 bases at J, leaving 10 bases unmatched. Supplemented by reference TRBV9 and TRBJ2-7, the full variable domain reads DSGVTQTPKHLITATGQRVTLRCSPRSGDLSVYWYQQSLDQGLQFLIQYYNGEERAKGNILERFSAQQFPDLHSELNLSSLELGDSALYFCASSGGPGQNYEQYFGPGTRLTVT.

The J gene is TRBJ2-7, the V gene TRBV7-2, with 13 positions matching TRBD2. CDR3 length: 15 residues. Trimming removed 5 bases from V and 3 bases from J; junction bases left unmatched: 4. CDR1 SGHTA and CDR2 FQGNSA come from the germline V gene. CDR3 in amino acids: CASSPGLAGVYEQYF. Written as DNA, the CDR3 is TGTGCCAGCAGCCCCGGACTAGCGGGGGTCTACGAGCAGTACTTC. The full variable domain, rest sourced from reference TRBV7-2 and TRBJ2-7, is GAGVSQSPSNKVTEKGKDVELRCDPISGHTALYWYRQSLGQGLEFLIYFQGNSAPDKSGLPSDRFSAERTGGSVSTLTIQRTQQEDSAVYLCASSPGLAGVYEQYFGPGTRLTVT.